This T cell receptor beta chain was captured by sequencing in a study of Graves' ophthalmopathy and Graves' hyperthyroidism listed by TCRdb under 2018. Study-level background: Peripheral blood was collected at initial diagnosis, prior to any treatment. The study used signatures of the TCR beta repertoire to tell Graves' ophthalmopathy apart from Graves' hyperthyroidism and to predict which patients would progress to ophthalmopathy. In total, over 130 blood samples were TCR-sequenced: approximately 40 ophthalmopathy, approximately 75 hyperthyroidism and approximately 17 hyperthyroidism-to-ophthalmopathy patients. A discovery set of 100 or so patients (about 45 ophthalmopathy, 55 to 65 stable hyperthyroidism) was enrolled to explore V-J signatures distinguishing ophthalmopathy from hyperthyroidism. An independent validation cohort was composed of fewer than 20 hyperthyroidism patients and around 15 patients who later progressed from hyperthyroidism to ophthalmopathy. T-cell repertoires of thyroid tissue and blood were compared in a handful of hyperthyroidism patients. Following sample collection, hyperthyroidism patients were given methimazole at a starting dose of 30 mg daily, and ophthalmopathy patients were given high-dose intravenous methylprednisolone. The roughly 100 discovery patients were randomly divided into training and test sets at a 7:3 ratio.

In the germline V gene, CDR1 corresponds to MNHNS and CDR2 to SASEGT. From the cysteine through the phenylalanine, the CDR3 covers 12 amino acids. Only CDR3 DNA is held: 36 bases, read in frame from base 1. Deletion took 2 bases off V and 7 bases off J, with a span of 9 bases between the germline ends. A patient counted as having stable hyperthyroidism if there was no progression to ophthalmopathy within 18 months of follow-up. Hyperthyroidism patients were newly diagnosed, with disease duration under 2 months, and aged 18 to 65 years. Patients were excluded if they had other autoimmune diseases, uncontrolled infections, pregnancy or lactation. Diagnosis relied on clinical symptoms, serum thyroxine, TRAb, thyroid ultrasound and orbital computed tomography. Ficoll-Paque density gradient centrifugation was used to isolate PBMCs from about 9 ml of fresh peripheral blood. Total RNA was extracted using Trizol reagent, and RNA quality was checked on an Agilent 2100 Bioanalyzer.

For this clonotype: The antigen it recognizes is unknown. No base qualities exist here, and no much larger clone lies one base off it.

For repertoire sequencing, the TCR beta CDR3 regions were amplified from RNA transcripts. The first round of RT-PCR was done with HTBI primers and the Qiagen OneStep RT-PCR kit, and was followed by a second round of multiplex PCR, then size selection and purification. Sequencing of the libraries was carried out on an Illumina HiSeq2000 in paired-end mode with 100 bp reads. From the authors' description of their analysis: SOAPnuke was used for read processing, and reads with adapters, uncalled bases, a mean Phred below 15, or no exact constant-primer or identifier match were discarded. COPE v1.2.5 was used to merge the high-quality paired reads. Each unique nucleotide sequence was defined as a clonotype, and clonotypes were aligned to IMGT TRB V, D and J references with MiTCR v1.1. Only V-J combinations with frequency above 0.0001 were analysed, covering around 99% of repertoires. A TCR clonal expansion and chaos score per V-J combination was defined as the ratio of F50 clonal expansion to chaos observed in the TCRdist matrix. Features were reduced by Welch's t-statistics and random forest to roughly 14 V-J combinations, which fed a naive Bayes classifier. The Morisita-Horn index was used to measure how similar the thyroid and blood repertoires were. Starting from the raw public reads, TCRdb applied fastp trimming at Q25, assembled clones with MiXCR and retained in-frame beta chains. When rows share a CDR3 protein, they turn into one entry using the most common DNA and genes. TCRdb assigned the V and J calls; the authors' analysis was not used. The table for this sample lists hundreds of thousands of distinct CDR3 sequences; approximately 21% of them were counted only once. The top ten clonotypes cover approximately 3% of the sample.

Overall study results and their limits: Most expanded thyroid clonotypes with frequency above 0.001 were also detected in blood, suggesting blood repertoires may reflect the thyroid immune response. Sample size was not predetermined statistically, and investigators were not blinded to group allocation. In validation, the model predicted ophthalmopathy progression with less than 71% sensitivity and approximately 78% specificity; around twelve predicted patients were CT-confirmed with GO in a median of approximately 6.5 months. In cross-validation, the 13-signature model distinguished ophthalmopathy from stable hyperthyroidism with 85% to 90% sensitivity and around 81% specificity, and in the test set the corresponding values were 80% and 75%.

The receptor's source is a woman aged 18-29 years with stable Graves' hyperthyroidism. Donor details come from another sample of the same person, matched by shared clones. Input material: peripheral blood. The sequence is built from TRBV6-1 and TRBJ2-7; perhaps TRBD2 is the D gene, with 5 bases matching. Here the CDR3 is given as CASSEFGDEQYF. The base sequence is TGTGCCAGCAGTGAATTCGGGGATGAGCAGTACTTC.